This T cell receptor (beta chain) was identified during a study of T-cell memory formation after mild COVID-19. Germline V gene lookup returns CDR1 DFQATT and CDR2 SNEGSKA (reference sequence). V was pared by 3 bases and J by 6 bases, with 11 bases of the junction left unmatched. The CDR3 has 16 residues. Each CDR3 protein gets one entry after TCRdb re-called the 5' RACE reads with MiXCR. The profile covers hundreds of thousands of distinct CDR3 sequences, with less than 25% appearing a single time and roughly 8.1% taken by the ten largest. The study's findings and limits: Detection of some responders pre-infection suggested pre-existing cross-reactive memory T cells participated.

This clonotype was recorded a few times. What it recognizes is unknown. Sequencing was carried out using PBMCs or a T cell subset sorted from them (not recorded which). The TCR comes from an adult woman who had mild COVID-19 (a few samples of this study predate the infection). Cell type and time point are not known. This chain joins TRBV20-1 and TRBJ2-1; 10 bases are shared with TRBD2. CDR3 residues: CSARQRGTSDLNEQFF. The CDR3 bases are TGCAGTGCTAGGCAACGGGGGACTAGCGACCTCAATGAGCAGTTCTTC.